Included here is one T cell receptor (beta chain) sequence, with context. This CDR3 is built from 15 residues. Per germline, CDR1 SEHNR and CDR2 FQNEAQ (reference sequence). V shed 2 bases and J 3 bases; nucleotides not matched to a gene: 4. The source material, RNA transcripts, was used to amplify TCR beta CDR3 regions. TCR CDR3 underwent first-round RT-PCR with the HTBI primer set. TCRdb used MiXCR to reprocess the multiplex PCR reads, holding one entry per CDR3 protein. There are hundreds of thousands of distinct CDR3 sequences in the sample; around 15% occur only once, and around 3.9% lies in the top ten. This specimen comes from a study of T cells in Graves' hyperthyroidism and ophthalmopathy.

V gene TRBV7-9 combines with J gene TRBJ2-7, with TRBD2 identical over 10 bases. The source is a woman aged 30 to 39 with Graves' hyperthyroidism. The sample comprised blood. The CDR3 DNA reads TGTGCCAGCAGCTTACCTGGGACTAGCGTCTACGAGCAGTACTTC. Protein sequence: CASSLPGTSVYEQYF. Full variable domain (missing parts from reference TRBV7-9 and TRBJ2-7): DTGVSQNPRHKITKRGQNVTFRCDPISEHNRLYWYRQTLGQGPEFLTYFQNEAQLEKSRLLSDRFSAERPKGSFSTLEIQRTEQGDSAMYLCASSLPGTSVYEQYFGPGTRLTVT.